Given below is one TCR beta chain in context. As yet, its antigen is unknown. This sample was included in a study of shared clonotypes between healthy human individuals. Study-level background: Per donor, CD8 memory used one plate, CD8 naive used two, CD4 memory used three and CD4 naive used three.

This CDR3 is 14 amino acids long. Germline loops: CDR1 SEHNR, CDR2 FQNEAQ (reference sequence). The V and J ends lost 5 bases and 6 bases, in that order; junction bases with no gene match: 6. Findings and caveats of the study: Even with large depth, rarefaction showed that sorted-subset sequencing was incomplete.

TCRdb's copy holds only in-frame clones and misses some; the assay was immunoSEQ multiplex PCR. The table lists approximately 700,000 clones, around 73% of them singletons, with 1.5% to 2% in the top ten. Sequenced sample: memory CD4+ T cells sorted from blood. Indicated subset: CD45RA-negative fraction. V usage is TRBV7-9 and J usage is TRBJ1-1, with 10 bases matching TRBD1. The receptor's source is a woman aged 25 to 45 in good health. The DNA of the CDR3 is TGTGCCAGCAGCGTCGGGACAGGGGTACCTGAAGCTTTCTTT. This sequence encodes CASSVGTGVPEAFF.